A single sample gave rise to the 13 T cell receptor beta chains below, sequenced in a study of post-analysis software for immune sequencing data. No antigen has been assigned to these receptors. Carried by the TCR beta cDNA libraries were unique molecular identifiers. TCRdb re-analysed the PCR reads in MiXCR, keeping a single row per CDR3 protein. The data contain 650,000 to 850,000 distinct CDR3 sequences, more than 45% of them seen just once; the ten biggest clones take up just under 5%. General study results and limits: With TRBV5-6, TRBV5-1 and TRBV20-1 included, about 5 TRBV segments were more frequent in patients than in controls.

The specimen was blood. The source of these receptors is a girl aged 5 to 17 with multiple sclerosis.

V is TRBV4-1 and J is TRBJ2-3, with a weak D call TRBD1 (6 bases). CDR3 length equals 17 residues. V was pared by 0 bases and J by 0 bases, with 13 bases between. The germline CDR1 and CDR2 sequences are MGHRA and YSYEKL. As DNA, the CDR3 is TGCGCCAGCAGCCAAGAAGGATCAGGGGCTAGCACAGATACGCAGTATTTT. Translating it yields CASSQEGSGASTDTQYF.

The chain's CDR3 is CASTVTGGRVGYGYTF. Written as DNA, the CDR3 is TGTGCCAGCACGGTTACGGGGGGGCGCGTCGGCTATGGCTACACCTTC. J is TRBJ1-2 and V is TRBV12-3 or TRBV12-4, with D perhaps matching TRBD1 (6 bases). Trimming cost V 7 bases and J 4 bases, with 22 bases left between them. This CDR3 has 16 residues.

The genes are TRBV6-5 and TRBJ2-4; maybe TRBD1 (6 bases). Deletions cut 8 bases from V and 7 bases from J, with 15 bases between. CDR1 is MNHEY, CDR2 SVGAGI, per germline. The CDR3 runs to 13 residues. The chain's CDR3 is CASGSNRDNIQYF. The CDR3 region has the DNA TGTGCCAGCGGCAGTAACAGGGACAACATTCAGTACTTC.

The rearrangement links TRBV2 to TRBJ2-7, with D unresolved. Between the trimmed V and J ends, which lost 8 bases and 3 bases, there was a span of 11 bases. Germline-derived CDR1 and CDR2 are SNHLY and FYNNEI. There are 12 residues in the CDR3. The CDR3, as DNA: TGTGCCAGCTTGGGGTCGGGCTACGAGCAGTACTTC. Amino acid sequence: CASLGSGYEQYF. Supplemented by reference TRBV2 and TRBJ2-7, the full variable domain reads EPEVTQTPSHQVTQMGQEVILRCVPISNHLYFYWYRQILGQKVEFLVSFYNNEISEKSEIFDDQFSVERPDGSNFTLKIRSTKLEDSAMYFCASLGSGYEQYFGPGTRLTVT.

The V call is TRBV29-1, the J call TRBJ2-6, with a tentative D call TRBD1 (5 bases). Germline V gene sequence: CDR1 SQVTM, CDR2 ANQGSEA. The CDR3 is 18 residues long. V shed 7 bases and J shed 2 bases, with 24 bases lying between them. The CDR3 here is CSAELRQPDLTGANVLTF. In nucleotides, the CDR3 is TGCAGCGCCGAACTAAGACAGCCTGACCTCACTGGGGCCAACGTCCTGACTTTC. Using reference TRBV29-1 and TRBJ2-6 for the parts outside the CDR3, the full variable domain is SAVISQKPSRDICQRGTSLTIQCQVDSQVTMMFWYRQQPGQSLTLIATANQGSEATYESGFVIDKFPISRPNLTFSTLTVSNMSPEDSSIYLCSAELRQPDLTGANVLTFGAGSRLTVL.

The chain has TRBV7-3 and TRBJ2-3; D remains unclear. The CDR3 extends over 14 amino acids. Germline CDR1 is SGHTA and CDR2 is FQGTGA. Trimming stripped 5 bases from V and 0 bases from J, with 9 bases between. Here the CDR3 reads CASSPNSSTDTQYF. The CDR3 DNA reads TGTGCCAGCAGCCCCAACTCTAGCACAGATACGCAGTATTTT.

The rearrangement joins TRBV20-1 to TRBJ1-2; D uncertain. Per germline, CDR1 DFQATT and CDR2 SNEGSKA (reference sequence). This CDR3 has 14 residues. With 0 bases removed from V and 4 bases from J, the gap between germline ends came to 12 bases. This chain's CDR3 is CSARDFKRIYGYTF. The CDR3 coding sequence is TGCAGTGCTAGAGATTTCAAGCGTATCTATGGCTACACCTTC.

This chain uses TRBV12-3 or TRBV12-4 with TRBJ2-7; TRBD1 might be the D (6 bases). V lost 2 bases and J lost 5, with 16 bases in between. The CDR3 runs 15 residues. DNA of the CDR3: TGTGCCAGCAGTTTAATGCCTCGACAGGCAGACGAGCAGTACTTC. This sequence encodes CASSLMPRQADEQYF.

CDR3 bases: TGTGCCAGCAGCTTACGACCCCCAAGCGGGGCTGGGCACGAGCAGTACTTC. It specifies CASSLRPPSGAGHEQYF. This sequence joins TRBV7-3 and TRBJ2-7, with 7 bases that match TRBD2. V gave up 2 bases and J gave up 5 bases; unmatched junction bases: 15. The CDR3 is made up of 17 amino acids. CDR1 and CDR2 from the germline V gene are SGHTA and FQGTGA.

The chain couples TRBV7-2 to TRBJ2-5; D remains unclear. Germline-derived CDR1 and CDR2 are SGHTA and FQGNSA. The length of the CDR3 is 15 residues. Trimming removed 4 bases at V and 7 bases at J, with 19 bases between. CDR3 DNA: TGTGCCAGCAGCTCGCCCACTCAGGTTCCGGGGACCCAGTACTTC. Protein: CASSSPTQVPGTQYF.

The chain recombines TRBV20-1 with TRBJ1-2; no firm D call. Germline values: CDR1 DFQATT, CDR2 SNEGSKA (reference sequence). Trimming took off 0 bases at V and 0 bases at J, with 11 bases between the two ends. The CDR3 consists of 15 residues. The CDR3 is CSARDLTRTNYGYTF. The CDR3 region has the DNA TGCAGTGCTAGAGATCTGACCCGGACTAACTATGGCTACACCTTC.

This chain uses TRBV27 with TRBJ2-7; no firm D call. The CDR3 totals 15 residues. V shed 2 bases and J shed 6 bases, with 17 bases lying between them. The germline V gene has CDR1 MNHEY and CDR2 SMNVEV (reference sequence). CDR3 protein: CASSLQDPQFGEQYF. In nucleotides, the CDR3 is TGTGCCAGCAGTTTACAGGATCCCCAATTCGGCGAGCAGTACTTC.

The count of this clonotype is one. The rearrangement links TRBV11-2 to TRBJ2-3, with D tentatively TRBD1 or TRBD2 (6 bases each). The CDR3 spans 15 residues. Trimming stripped 5 bases from V and 2 bases from J, with 14 bases between. CDR1 and CDR2 (germline): SGHAT, FQNNGV. Here the CDR3 DNA reads TGTGCCAGCAGCCGGGGGCAAGCCGACACAGATACGCAGTATTTT. It translates to CASSRGQADTDTQYF.